These 28 T cell receptor beta chains share one sample of origin, sequenced in a study of blood T cell repertoires in COVID-19. The repertoire was sequenced with immunoSEQ multiplex PCR; TCRdb's copy has only in-frame clones and lacks some. The repertoire holds about 130,000 clones, about four fifths seen once, with around 2.7% in the top ten. Sequencing used peripheral blood. These TCRs come from a woman of 80 years or more with acute or convalescent COVID-19.

This clone was counted between two and nine times. For the CDR3, the DNA is TGTGCCATCAGTGAGTCATCAGGACTGAAGTCCTACGAGCAGTACTTC. It yields the protein CAISESSGLKSYEQYF. The gene calls are TRBV10-3 and TRBJ2-7; tentatively, D is TRBD2 (5 bases). The CDR3 consists of 16 residues. Germline CDR1 and CDR2: ENHRY and SYGVKD. Trimming pared 0 bases from V and 1 base from J, leaving 13 bases between.

This clone has a handful of counts. The V gene is TRBV18, the J gene TRBJ2-7; 8 bases line up with TRBD1. The ends lost 3 bases at V and 2 bases at J; junction bases unmatched: 6. The CDR3 is 15 amino acids. CDR1 KGHSH and CDR2 LQKENI come from the germline V gene. CDR3 loop: CASSPGTGSTYEQYF. DNA for the CDR3: TGTGCCAGCTCACCTGGGACAGGCAGTACCTACGAGCAGTACTTC. The full variable domain, with the rest looked up from reference TRBV18 and TRBJ2-7, is NAGVMQNPRHLVRRRGQEARLRCSPMKGHSHVYWYRQLPEEGLKFMVYLQKENIIDESGMPKERFSAEFPKEGPSILRIQQVVRGDSAAYFCASSPGTGSTYEQYFGPGTRLTVT.

This clone came up a few times. This chain links TRBV7-3 with TRBJ1-1; D is ambiguous. CDR3 length equals 12 residues. V was clipped by 4 bases and J by 0 bases, with 3 bases between them. The germline V gene encodes CDR1 SGHTA and CDR2 FQGTGA. CDR3 in DNA: TGTGCCAGCAGCTCGGTGAACACTGAAGCTTTCTTT. Translation: CASSSVNTEAFF.

This clone was counted a single time. This chain uses TRBV5-1 with TRBJ1-1, with 7 nucleotides matching TRBD1. The CDR3 is 14 residues long. V shed 2 bases, J shed 0 bases, and the junction held 1 base outside the gene matches. Germline V CDR1 and CDR2: SGHRS, YFSETQ. The CDR3 loop is CASSFGQVNTEAFF. The CDR3, as DNA: TGCGCCAGCAGCTTCGGACAGGTGAACACTGAAGCTTTCTTT.

This clone came up a few times. The V and J genes are TRBV5-1 and TRBJ2-7, with a weak D call TRBD1 (6 bases). The CDR3 sequence is 14 residues long. V lost 0 bases, J lost 3 bases, and 10 bases lay in between. Germline CDR1 and CDR2: SGHRS and YFSETQ. CDR3 nucleotide sequence: TGCGCCAGCAGCTTGGCAACAGGGTTCTACGAGCAGTACTTC. Amino acids: CASSLATGFYEQYF.

This chain's CDR3 is CASSVGQGWGEQYF. The CDR3 DNA reads as TGTGCCAGCAGCGTAGGCCAGGGGTGGGGCGAGCAGTACTTC. The rearrangement links TRBV9 to TRBJ2-7, with D perhaps matching TRBD1 (6 bases). The CDR3 runs to 14 residues. Between the trimmed V and J ends, which lost 0 bases and 6 bases, there was a span of 13 bases. Looked up from germline, CDR1 is SGDLS and CDR2 is YYNGEE.

The rearrangement joins TRBV19 to TRBJ1-2; 8 nucleotides line up with TRBD1. V lost 7 bases, J lost 4 bases, and 5 bases stayed unmatched. CDR3 length: 13 amino acids. Germline loops: CDR1 LNHDA, CDR2 SQIVND (reference sequence). CDR3 DNA sequence: TGTGCCAGTACCAGACAGGGGTCCTATGGCTACACCTTC. It translates to CASTRQGSYGYTF.

In its sample, this clone was seen once. The J gene is TRBJ1-2, the V gene TRBV2, with D perhaps matching TRBD1 (5 bases). Germline V lookup: CDR1 SNHLY, CDR2 FYNNEI. V was shortened by 1 base and J by 8 bases, with 11 bases between the two germline ends. The CDR3 sequence is 13 residues long. In DNA form, the CDR3 reads TGTGCCAGCAGTGAAGGTCGAAGGGGCGGCTACACCTTC. Its protein is CASSEGRRGGYTF.

This clone appeared once. The chain joins TRBV11-1 to TRBJ1-4; a possible D gene is TRBD1 (5 bases). This CDR3 contains 13 residues. V shed 11 bases and J shed 7 bases, with 17 bases lying between them. Germline CDR1 reads SGHAT; CDR2 reads FQDESV (reference sequence). This CDR3 reads CAPEQIRAEKLFF. For the CDR3, the DNA is TGTGCCCCGGAACAGATCAGGGCTGAAAAACTGTTTTTT.

This chain joins TRBV2 and TRBJ1-2; a possible D gene is TRBD1 (5 bases). Trimming took 7 bases from V and 0 from J, leaving 15 bases between them. CDR1 and CDR2 (germline): SNHLY, FYNNEI. The CDR3 extends over 15 amino acids. For the CDR3, the DNA is TGTGCCAGCACCCCAAGCAGGGCAACTAACTATGGCTACACCTTC. It translates to CASTPSRATNYGYTF. Complete variable domain (other parts from reference TRBV2 and TRBJ1-2): EPEVTQTPSHQVTQMGQEVILRCVPISNHLYFYWYRQILGQKVEFLVSFYNNEISEKSEIFDDQFSVERPDGSNFTLKIRSTKLEDSAMYFCASTPSRATNYGYTFGSGTRLTVV.

This clone was found a few times. The rearrangement uses TRBV29-1 and TRBJ1-4, with D unresolved. V was cut by 4 bases and J by 5 bases, with 11 bases left in between. Per germline, CDR1 SQVTM and CDR2 ANQGSEA. The CDR3 spans 13 residues. The CDR3 nucleotides read TGCAGCGTTGGTGTCATTTCAAATGAAAAACTGTTTTTT. Translated: CSVGVISNEKLFF.

V is TRBV30 and J is TRBJ1-6; D might be TRBD1 (5 bases). CDR1 is GTSNPN, CDR2 SVGIG, per germline (reference sequence). Trimming cost V 5 bases and J 0 bases, with 11 bases left between them. The CDR3 consists of 15 residues. CDR3 amino acids: CAWGGGSSYNSPLHF. CDR3 DNA sequence: TGTGCCTGGGGGGGAGGCAGCTCCTATAATTCACCCCTCCACTTT.

V usage is TRBV5-1 and J usage is TRBJ1-2; D is undetermined. The CDR3 spans 13 residues. Trimming removed 4 bases from V and 4 bases from J, with 11 bases in between. Germline V CDR1 and CDR2: SGHRS, YFSETQ. This chain's CDR3 is CASSHDASYGYTF. For the CDR3, the DNA is TGCGCCAGCAGCCATGACGCTAGCTATGGCTACACCTTC.

The V call is TRBV4-3, the J call TRBJ1-3; D might be TRBD1 (6 bases). This CDR3 is 16 amino acids long. The germline gives CDR1 LGHNA, CDR2 YSLEER. The V gene lost 0 bases and the J gene lost 1 base, with 10 bases spanning the gap. The CDR3 DNA reads as TGCGCCAGCAGCCAAGATAGGGGGTTGTCTGGAAACACCATATATTTT. Protein product: CASSQDRGLSGNTIYF.

This clone has just a few counts. The chain couples TRBV5-6 to TRBJ1-5; D not resolved. CDR3 size: 13 residues. In germline, CDR1 is SGHDT, CDR2 YYEEEE. The V and J ends lost 5 bases and 4 bases respectively, with 10 bases between them. Here the CDR3 DNA reads TGTGCCAGCAGTTTTGGAGGGAATCAGCCCCAGCATTTT. Protein sequence: CASSFGGNQPQHF.

This chain uses TRBV30 with TRBJ2-3, with a tentative D call TRBD1 (6 bases). V lost 3 bases and J 4 bases, leaving 17 bases between the germline ends. Germline V CDR1 and CDR2: GTSNPN, SVGIG (reference sequence). The length of the CDR3 is 15 residues. The CDR3 here is CAWRPRTAVSDTQYF. In DNA, the CDR3 is TGTGCCTGGAGGCCCCGGACAGCAGTCTCAGATACGCAGTATTTT.

The genes are TRBV5-1 and TRBJ2-3; 12 nucleotides agree with TRBD1. J was trimmed by 4 bases and V by 2 bases; bases with no gene match: 8. CDR1 is SGHRS, CDR2 YFSETQ, per germline. This CDR3 region has 17 residues. In DNA form, the CDR3 reads TGCGCCAGCAGCTTAACGACGGGACAGGGGGCAGCAGATACGCAGTATTTT. This translates into CASSLTTGQGAADTQYF. Combining the CDR3 with reference TRBV5-1 and TRBJ2-3 gives the whole variable domain KAGVTQTPRYLIKTRGQQVTLSCSPISGHRSVSWYQQTPGQGLQFLFEYFSETQRNKGNFPGRFSGRQFSNSRSEMNVSTLELGDSALYLCASSLTTGQGAADTQYFGPGTRLTVL.

CDR3 in amino acids: CATSTGGNNSPLHF. CDR3 nucleotide sequence: TGCGCCACTTCTACAGGGGGGAATAATTCACCCCTCCACTTT. The J gene is TRBJ1-6, the V gene TRBV5-1; 8 nucleotides line up with TRBD1. V shed 9 bases and J 5 bases; nucleotides not matched to a gene: 7. From germline, CDR1 is SGHRS and CDR2 YFSETQ. The CDR3 totals 14 residues.

This chain uses TRBV7-3 with TRBJ2-5, with D possibly being TRBD1 (5 bases). The CDR3 extends over 15 amino acids. The V and J ends lost 2 bases and 5 bases respectively, with 15 bases between them. Germline CDR1 reads SGHTA; CDR2 reads FQGTGA. This CDR3 is CASSLYGGQGETQYF. The DNA of the CDR3 is TGTGCCAGCAGCTTATACGGTGGACAAGGGGAGACCCAGTACTTC.

The chain recombines TRBV9 with TRBJ1-1; TRBD1 matches 8 bases. The germline V gene encodes CDR1 SGDLS and CDR2 YYNGEE. This CDR3 is built from 14 residues. Germline trimming cut 3 bases from V and 2 bases from J; bases unmatched to any gene: 3. CDR3 bases: TGTGCCAGCAGCGGACAGGGGCCAAACACTGAAGCTTTCTTT. Its translation: CASSGQGPNTEAFF. Looking up the rest from reference TRBV9 and TRBJ1-1 gives the full variable domain: DSGVTQTPKHLITATGQRVTLRCSPRSGDLSVYWYQQSLDQGLQFLIQYYNGEERAKGNILERFSAQQFPDLHSELNLSSLELGDSALYFCASSGQGPNTEAFFGQGTRLTVV.

V and J are TRBV6-5 and TRBJ1-1; D is unresolved. Germline CDR1 and CDR2: MNHEY and SVGAGI. The CDR3 is 11 residues long. V was shortened by 2 bases and J by 10 bases, with 8 bases between the two germline ends. CDR3 sequence reads: CASSYGRTAFF. DNA for the CDR3: TGTGCCAGCAGTTACGGGCGCACAGCTTTCTTT.

This clone has a single count. The CDR3 spells CASSREWVLGDEQFF. CDR3 DNA: TGTGCCAGCAGCCGGGAATGGGTTCTAGGGGATGAGCAGTTCTTC. The rearrangement uses TRBV3-1 (or the pseudogene TRBV3-2) and TRBJ2-1, with D possibly being TRBD1 (5 bases). The V end lost 4 bases, the J end lost 8 bases, and 18 bases lay between the germline ends. The CDR3 contains 15 residues. Germline V gene data show CDR1 as LGHDT and CDR2 as YNNKEL (reference sequence).

This clone appeared a single time. The CDR3 coding sequence is TGTGCCAGCTTATGGGGCGGGGCAAACACTGAAGCTTTCTTT. As protein: CASLWGGANTEAFF. This chain joins TRBV5-5 and TRBJ1-1, with TRBD1 as a possible D gene (5 bases). Germline V lookup: CDR1 SGHKS, CDR2 YYEKEE (reference sequence). Trimming took 7 bases from V and 2 from J, leaving 15 bases between them. The CDR3 spans 14 residues.

V gene TRBV9 combines with J gene TRBJ1-3, with D unresolved. Germline CDR1 SGDLS, CDR2 YYNGEE. There are 14 residues in the CDR3. Trimming took off 2 bases at V and 3 bases at J, with 9 bases between the two ends. The CDR3 is CASSVGIRGNTIYF. The CDR3 DNA follows: TGTGCCAGCAGCGTCGGGATCCGTGGAAACACCATATATTTT.

In its sample, this clone was seen a few times. J is TRBJ2-4 and V is TRBV27; D may be TRBD1 (6 bases). The length of the CDR3 is 18 residues. Germline V gene lookup returns CDR1 MNHEY and CDR2 SMNVEV (reference sequence). The germline V and J ends were trimmed by 5 bases and 3 bases, with 23 bases remaining between them. The CDR3 is CASSPIVGHPKNKNIQYF. In DNA, the CDR3 is TGTGCCAGCAGTCCTATTGTGGGACACCCGAAGAACAAAAACATTCAGTACTTC.

For this clone: The same CDR3 arises from other DNA sequences in this sample as well. This sequence joins TRBV5-1 and TRBJ1-1, with TRBD1 as a possible D gene (6 bases). Looked up from germline, CDR1 is SGHRS and CDR2 is YFSETQ. The V end was cut by 0 bases, the J end by 1 base, with 7 bases between. CDR3 length: 14 amino acids. CDR3 in DNA: TGCGCCAGCAGCTTGGAACAGGGGAACACTGAAGCTTTCTTT. Translating it yields CASSLEQGNTEAFF.

The J gene is TRBJ2-2, the V gene TRBV10-3; the match to TRBD2 covers 10 bases. The germline CDR1 and CDR2 sequences are ENHRY and SYGVKD. This CDR3 contains 17 residues. V lost 5 bases and J lost 2; bases outside the gene matches: 8. In DNA form, the CDR3 reads TGTGCCATCAGTCCTTCTAGCGGGGGCCTAAACACCGGGGAGCTGTTTTTT. It encodes CAISPSSGGLNTGELFF.

V gene TRBV6-2 or TRBV6-3 combines with J gene TRBJ2-2, with D unclear. The germline V gene has CDR1 MNHEY and CDR2 SVGEGT. This CDR3 is built from 16 residues. Deletions cut 5 bases from V and 9 bases from J, with 22 bases between. The CDR3 DNA is TGTGCCAGCAGTCAAGATCATAACCTTCCCAGGAGGGAGCTGTTTTTT. Translated, it gives CASSQDHNLPRRELFF.